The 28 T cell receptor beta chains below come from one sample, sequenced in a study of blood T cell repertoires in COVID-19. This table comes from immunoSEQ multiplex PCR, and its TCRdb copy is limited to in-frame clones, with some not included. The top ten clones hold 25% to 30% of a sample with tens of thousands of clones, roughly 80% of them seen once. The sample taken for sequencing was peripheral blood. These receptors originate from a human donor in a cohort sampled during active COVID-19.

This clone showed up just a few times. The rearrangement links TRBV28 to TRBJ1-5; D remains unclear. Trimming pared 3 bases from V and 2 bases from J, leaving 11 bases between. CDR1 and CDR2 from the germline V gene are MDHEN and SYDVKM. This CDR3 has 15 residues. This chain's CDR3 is CASSLSLLGNQPQHF. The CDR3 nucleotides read TGTGCCAGCAGTTTGAGTCTTTTAGGCAATCAGCCCCAGCATTTT. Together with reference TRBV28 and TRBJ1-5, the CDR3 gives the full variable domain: DVKVTQSSRYLVKRTGEKVFLECVQDMDHENMFWYRQDPGLGLRLIYFSYDVKMKEKGDIPEGYSVSREKKERFSLILESASTNQTSMYLCASSLSLLGNQPQHFGDGTRLSIL.

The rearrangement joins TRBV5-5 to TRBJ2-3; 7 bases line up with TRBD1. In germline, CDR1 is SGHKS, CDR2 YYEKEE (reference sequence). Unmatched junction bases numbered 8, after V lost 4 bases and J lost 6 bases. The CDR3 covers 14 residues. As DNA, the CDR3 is TGTGCCAGCAGCACCATTCAGGGGGATGATACGCAGTATTTT. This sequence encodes CASSTIQGDDTQYF. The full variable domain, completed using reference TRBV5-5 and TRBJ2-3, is DAGVTQSPTHLIKTRGQQVTLRCSPISGHKSVSWYQQVLGQGPQFIFQYYEKEERGRGNFPDRFSARQFPNYSSELNVNALLLGDSALYLCASSTIQGDDTQYFGPGTRLTVL.

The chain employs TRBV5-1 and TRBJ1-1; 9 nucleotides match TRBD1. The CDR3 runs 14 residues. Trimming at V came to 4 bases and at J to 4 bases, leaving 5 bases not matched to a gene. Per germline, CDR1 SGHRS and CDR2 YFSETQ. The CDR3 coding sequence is TGCGCCAGCAGCCAACGACAGGGGGTCACTGAAGCTTTCTTT. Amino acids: CASSQRQGVTEAFF. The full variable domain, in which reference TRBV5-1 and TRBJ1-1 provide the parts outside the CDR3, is KAGVTQTPRYLIKTRGQQVTLSCSPISGHRSVSWYQQTPGQGLQFLFEYFSETQRNKGNFPGRFSGRQFSNSRSEMNVSTLELGDSALYLCASSQRQGVTEAFFGQGTRLTVV.

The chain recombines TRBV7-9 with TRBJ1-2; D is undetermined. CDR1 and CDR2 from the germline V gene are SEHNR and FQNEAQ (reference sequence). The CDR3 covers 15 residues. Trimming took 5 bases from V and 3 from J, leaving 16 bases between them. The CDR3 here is CASSPSSLLHYGYTF. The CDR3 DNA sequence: TGTGCCAGCAGCCCCAGTAGCCTCCTCCACTATGGCTACACCTTC.

The DNA for the CDR3 is TGTGCCAGCAATCGGGACAGGGGGCGATACGAGCAGTACTTC. Translating it yields CASNRDRGRYEQYF. The chain joins TRBV6-6 to TRBJ2-7; 12 nucleotides line up with TRBD1. The V gene end was trimmed by 7 bases and the J gene end by 4 bases; junction bases not matched to a gene: 5. This CDR3 region has 14 residues. Germline values: CDR1 MNHNY, CDR2 SVGAGI (reference sequence).

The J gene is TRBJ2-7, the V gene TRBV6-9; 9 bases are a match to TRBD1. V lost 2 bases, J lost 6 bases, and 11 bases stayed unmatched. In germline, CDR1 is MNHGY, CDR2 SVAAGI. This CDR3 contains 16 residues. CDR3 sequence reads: CASSYVNRGPLGEQYF. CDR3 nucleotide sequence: TGTGCCAGCAGTTATGTTAACAGGGGGCCCCTCGGCGAGCAGTACTTC.

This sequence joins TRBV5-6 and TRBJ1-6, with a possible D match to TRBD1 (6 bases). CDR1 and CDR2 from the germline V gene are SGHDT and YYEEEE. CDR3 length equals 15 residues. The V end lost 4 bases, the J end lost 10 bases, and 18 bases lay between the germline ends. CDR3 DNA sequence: TGTGCCAGCAGCCAAGGGGGGGTAACCAGGTCACCCCTCCACTTT. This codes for CASSQGGVTRSPLHF.

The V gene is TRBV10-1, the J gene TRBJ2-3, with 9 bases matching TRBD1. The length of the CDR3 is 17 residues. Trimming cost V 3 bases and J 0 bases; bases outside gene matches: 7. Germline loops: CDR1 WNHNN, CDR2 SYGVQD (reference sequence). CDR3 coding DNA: TGCGCCAGCAGTGATGGGAGAGGGACAGGGAGCACAGATACGCAGTATTTT. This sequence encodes CASSDGRGTGSTDTQYF.

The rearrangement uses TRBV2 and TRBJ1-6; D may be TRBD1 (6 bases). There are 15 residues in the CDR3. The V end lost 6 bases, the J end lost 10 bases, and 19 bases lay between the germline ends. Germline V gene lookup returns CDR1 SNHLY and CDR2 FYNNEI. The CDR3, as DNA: TGTGCCAGCAGCATACAGGGCCGGACGGGCTCACCCCTCCACTTT. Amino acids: CASSIQGRTGSPLHF.

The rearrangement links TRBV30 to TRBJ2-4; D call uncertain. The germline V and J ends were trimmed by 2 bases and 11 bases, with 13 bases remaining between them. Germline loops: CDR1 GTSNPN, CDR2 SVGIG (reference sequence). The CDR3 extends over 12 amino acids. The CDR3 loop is CAWSSVSLVQYF. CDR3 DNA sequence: TGTGCCTGGAGTTCGGTTTCTCTCGTTCAGTACTTC.

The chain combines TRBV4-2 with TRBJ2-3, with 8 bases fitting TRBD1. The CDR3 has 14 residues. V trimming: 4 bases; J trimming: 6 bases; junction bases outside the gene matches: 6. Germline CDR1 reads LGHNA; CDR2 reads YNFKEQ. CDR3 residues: CASSLIRQGDTQYF. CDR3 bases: TGTGCCAGCAGCCTCATCAGACAGGGGGATACGCAGTATTTT.

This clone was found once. CDR3 sequence (DNA): TGTGCCAGCAGTCTCTACGGGGAGCTGTTTTTT. Protein product: CASSLYGELFF. V and J are TRBV2 and TRBJ2-2; unclear D gene. From germline, CDR1 is SNHLY and CDR2 FYNNEI. V was shortened by 5 bases and J by 7 bases, with 5 bases between the two germline ends. The CDR3 has 11 residues.

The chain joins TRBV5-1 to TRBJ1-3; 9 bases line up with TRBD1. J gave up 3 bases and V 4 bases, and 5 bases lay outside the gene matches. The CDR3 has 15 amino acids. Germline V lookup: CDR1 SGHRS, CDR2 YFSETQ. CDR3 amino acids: CASSPRTGDGNTIYF. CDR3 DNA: TGCGCCAGCAGCCCAAGGACAGGGGATGGAAACACCATATATTTT.

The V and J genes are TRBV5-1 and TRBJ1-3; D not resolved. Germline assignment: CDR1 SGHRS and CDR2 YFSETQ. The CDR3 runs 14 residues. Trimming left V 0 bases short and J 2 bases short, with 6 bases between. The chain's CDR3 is CASSLGPAGNTIYF. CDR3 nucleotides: TGCGCCAGCAGCTTGGGCCCGGCTGGAAACACCATATATTTT.

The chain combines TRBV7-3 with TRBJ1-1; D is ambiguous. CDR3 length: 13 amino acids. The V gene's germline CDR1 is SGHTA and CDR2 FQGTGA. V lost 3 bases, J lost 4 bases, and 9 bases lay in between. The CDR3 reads CASSFGGITEAFF. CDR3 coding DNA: TGTGCCAGCAGCTTCGGAGGGATCACTGAAGCTTTCTTT.

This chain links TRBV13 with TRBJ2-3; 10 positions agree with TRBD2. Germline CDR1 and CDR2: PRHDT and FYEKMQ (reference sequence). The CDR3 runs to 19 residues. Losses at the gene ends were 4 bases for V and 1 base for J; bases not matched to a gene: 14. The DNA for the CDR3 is TGTGCCAGCAGCTCCCTCACGAGCGGGGGGGCCTTAGGCACAGATACGCAGTATTTT. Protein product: CASSSLTSGGALGTDTQYF.

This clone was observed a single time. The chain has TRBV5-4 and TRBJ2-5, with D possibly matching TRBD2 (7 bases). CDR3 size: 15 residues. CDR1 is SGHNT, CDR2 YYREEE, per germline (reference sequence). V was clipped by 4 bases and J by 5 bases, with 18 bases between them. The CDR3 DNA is TGTGCCAGCAGCCCCAGAGGGGGGGCGGAGGAGACCCAGTACTTC. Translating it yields CASSPRGGAEETQYF.

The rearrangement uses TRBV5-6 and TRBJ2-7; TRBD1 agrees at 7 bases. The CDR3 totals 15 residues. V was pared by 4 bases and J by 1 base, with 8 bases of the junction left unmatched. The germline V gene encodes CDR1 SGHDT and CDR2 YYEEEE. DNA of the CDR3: TGTGCCAGCAGCGGCCTGACAGGGAAATCCTACGAGCAGTACTTC. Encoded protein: CASSGLTGKSYEQYF.

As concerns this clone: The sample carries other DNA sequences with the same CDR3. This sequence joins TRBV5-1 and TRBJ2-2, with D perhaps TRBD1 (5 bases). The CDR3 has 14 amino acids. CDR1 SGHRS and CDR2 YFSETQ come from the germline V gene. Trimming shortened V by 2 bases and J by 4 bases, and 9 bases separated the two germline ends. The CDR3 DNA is TGCGCCAGCAGCTTAGCAGGGTCCACCGGGGAGCTGTTTTTT. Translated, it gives CASSLAGSTGELFF. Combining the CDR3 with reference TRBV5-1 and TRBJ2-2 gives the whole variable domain KAGVTQTPRYLIKTRGQQVTLSCSPISGHRSVSWYQQTPGQGLQFLFEYFSETQRNKGNFPGRFSGRQFSNSRSEMNVSTLELGDSALYLCASSLAGSTGELFFGEGSRLTVL.

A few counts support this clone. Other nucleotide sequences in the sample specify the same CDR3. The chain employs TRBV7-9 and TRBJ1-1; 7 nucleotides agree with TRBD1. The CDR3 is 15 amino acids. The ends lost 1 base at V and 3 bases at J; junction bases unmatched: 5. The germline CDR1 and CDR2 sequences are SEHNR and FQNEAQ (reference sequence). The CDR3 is CASSLGGQGDTEAFF. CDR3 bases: TGTGCCAGCAGCTTAGGGGGGCAGGGGGACACTGAAGCTTTCTTT.

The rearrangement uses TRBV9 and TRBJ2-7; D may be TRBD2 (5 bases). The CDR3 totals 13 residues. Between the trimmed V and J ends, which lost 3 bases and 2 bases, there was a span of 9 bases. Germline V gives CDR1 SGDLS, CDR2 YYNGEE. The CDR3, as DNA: TGTGCCAGCAGCGGTGGACTGGCCTACGAGCAGTACTTC. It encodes CASSGGLAYEQYF.

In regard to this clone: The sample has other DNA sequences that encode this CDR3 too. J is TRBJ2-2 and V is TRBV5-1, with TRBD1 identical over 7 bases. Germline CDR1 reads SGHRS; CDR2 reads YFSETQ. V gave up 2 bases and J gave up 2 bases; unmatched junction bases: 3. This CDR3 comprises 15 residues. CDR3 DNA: TGCGCCAGCAGCTTAGGGACAGTCAACACCGGGGAGCTGTTTTTT. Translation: CASSLGTVNTGELFF.

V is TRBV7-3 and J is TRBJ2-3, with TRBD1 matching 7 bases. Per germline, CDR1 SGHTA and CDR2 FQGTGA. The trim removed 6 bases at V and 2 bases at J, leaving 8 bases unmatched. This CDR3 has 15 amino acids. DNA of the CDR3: TGTGCCAGCAGTCCAGACAGGGTTGACACAGATACGCAGTATTTT. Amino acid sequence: CASSPDRVDTDTQYF.

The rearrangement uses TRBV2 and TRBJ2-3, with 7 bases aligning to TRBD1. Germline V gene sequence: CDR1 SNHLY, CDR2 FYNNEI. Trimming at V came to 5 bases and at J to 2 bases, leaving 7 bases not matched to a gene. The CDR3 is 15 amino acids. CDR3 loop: CASSRQGGVTDTQYF. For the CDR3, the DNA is TGTGCCAGCAGTCGACAGGGTGGTGTCACAGATACGCAGTATTTT.

CDR3 bases: TGTGCCAGCAGTGGGATGGGCGGGGGCCACCAAGAGACCCAGTACTTC. This gives the protein CASSGMGGGHQETQYF. The chain joins TRBV2 to TRBJ2-5; maybe TRBD2 (7 bases). Trimming removed 4 bases at V and 0 bases at J, with 15 bases between. Germline V CDR1 and CDR2: SNHLY, FYNNEI. The CDR3 runs 16 residues.

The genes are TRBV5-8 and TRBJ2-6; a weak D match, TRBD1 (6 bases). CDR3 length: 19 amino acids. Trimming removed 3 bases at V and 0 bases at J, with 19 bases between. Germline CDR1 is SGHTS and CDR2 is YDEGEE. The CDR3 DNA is TGTGCCAGCAGCTGGATCACAGGGTCCCTTTTCTCTGGGGCCAACGTCCTGACTTTC. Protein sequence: CASSWITGSLFSGANVLTF.

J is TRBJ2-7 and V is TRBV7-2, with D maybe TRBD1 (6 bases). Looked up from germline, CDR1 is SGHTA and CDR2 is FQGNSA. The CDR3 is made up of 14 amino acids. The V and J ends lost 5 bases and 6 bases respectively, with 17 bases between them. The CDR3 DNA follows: TGTGCCAGCAGCCGGGATAACGGACAGTTCGAGCAGTACTTC. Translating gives CASSRDNGQFEQYF.

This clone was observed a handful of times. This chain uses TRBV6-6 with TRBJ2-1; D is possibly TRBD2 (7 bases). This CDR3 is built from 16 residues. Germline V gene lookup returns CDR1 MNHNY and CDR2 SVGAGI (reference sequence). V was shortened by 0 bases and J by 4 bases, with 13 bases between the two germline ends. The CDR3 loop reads CASSYSRGGIYNEQFF. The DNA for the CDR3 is TGTGCCAGCAGTTACTCCCGCGGGGGCATTTACAATGAGCAGTTCTTC.